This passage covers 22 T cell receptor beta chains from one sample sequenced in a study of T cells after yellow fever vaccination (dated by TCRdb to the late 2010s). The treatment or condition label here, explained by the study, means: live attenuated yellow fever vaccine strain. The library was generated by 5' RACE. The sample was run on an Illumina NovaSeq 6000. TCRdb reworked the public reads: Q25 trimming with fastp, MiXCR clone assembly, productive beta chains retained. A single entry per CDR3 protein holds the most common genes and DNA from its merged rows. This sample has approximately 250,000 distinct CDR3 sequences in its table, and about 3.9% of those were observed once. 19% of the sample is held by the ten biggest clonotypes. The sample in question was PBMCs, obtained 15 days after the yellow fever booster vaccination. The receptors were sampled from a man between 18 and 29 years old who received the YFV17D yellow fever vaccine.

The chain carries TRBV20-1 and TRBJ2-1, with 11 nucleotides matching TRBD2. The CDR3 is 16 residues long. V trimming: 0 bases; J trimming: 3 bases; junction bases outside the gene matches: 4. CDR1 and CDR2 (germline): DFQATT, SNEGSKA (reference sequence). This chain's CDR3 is CSARDLLAGVYNEQFF. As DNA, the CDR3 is TGCAGTGCTAGAGATTTACTAGCGGGGGTCTACAATGAGCAGTTCTTC.

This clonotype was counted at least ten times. The CDR3 protein is CASRAEPNTGELFF. In DNA, the CDR3 is TGTGCCAGCAGGGCAGAACCGAACACCGGGGAGCTGTTTTTT. The rearrangement links TRBV2 to TRBJ2-2, with D unresolved. Trimming pared 6 bases from V and 0 bases from J, leaving 8 bases between. The CDR3 extends over 14 amino acids. CDR1 is SNHLY and CDR2 is FYNNEI in the germline V gene.

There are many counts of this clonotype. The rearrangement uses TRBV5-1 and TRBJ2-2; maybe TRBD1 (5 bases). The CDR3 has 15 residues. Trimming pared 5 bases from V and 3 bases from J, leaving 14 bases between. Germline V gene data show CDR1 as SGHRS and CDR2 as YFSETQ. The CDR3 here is CASRPTDSYTGELFF. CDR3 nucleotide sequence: TGCGCCAGCAGACCCACCGACAGTTACACCGGGGAGCTGTTTTTT.

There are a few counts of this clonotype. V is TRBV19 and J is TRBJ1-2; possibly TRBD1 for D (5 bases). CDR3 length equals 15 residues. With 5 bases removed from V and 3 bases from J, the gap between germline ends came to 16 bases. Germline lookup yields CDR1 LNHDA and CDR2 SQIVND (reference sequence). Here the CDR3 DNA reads TGTGCCAGTAGTCCGTTGGCACGAGGGGACTATGGCTACACCTTC. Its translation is CASSPLARGDYGYTF.

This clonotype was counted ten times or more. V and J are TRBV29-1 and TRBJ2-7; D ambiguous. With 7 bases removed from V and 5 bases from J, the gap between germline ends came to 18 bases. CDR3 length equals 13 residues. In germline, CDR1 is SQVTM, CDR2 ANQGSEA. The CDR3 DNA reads TGCAGCGATTCACCCGCACGTGTAGACGAGCAGTACGTC. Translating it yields CSDSPARVDEQYV.

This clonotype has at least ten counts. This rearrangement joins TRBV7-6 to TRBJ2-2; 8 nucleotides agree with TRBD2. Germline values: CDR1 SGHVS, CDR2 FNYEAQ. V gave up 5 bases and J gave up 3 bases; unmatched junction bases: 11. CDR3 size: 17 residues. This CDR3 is CASSLALAGLHTGELFF. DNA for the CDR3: TGTGCCAGCAGCCTCGCCCTAGCGGGCTTACACACCGGGGAGCTGTTTTTT.

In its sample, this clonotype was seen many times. The CDR3 sequence is CASSQADREGYGYTF. CDR3 nucleotide sequence: TGCGCCAGCAGCCAAGCGGACAGGGAAGGGTATGGCTACACCTTC. This rearrangement joins TRBV4-1 to TRBJ1-2; 8 bases align to TRBD1. Per germline, CDR1 MGHRA and CDR2 YSYEKL. The CDR3 runs 15 residues. Trimming removed 1 base from V and 5 bases from J; junction bases left unmatched: 6.

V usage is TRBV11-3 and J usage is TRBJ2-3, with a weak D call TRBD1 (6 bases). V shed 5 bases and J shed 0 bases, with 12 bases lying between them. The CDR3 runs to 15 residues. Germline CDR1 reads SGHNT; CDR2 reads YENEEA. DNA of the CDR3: TGTGCCAGCAGCAGTGGGGGCGCTAGCACAGATACGCAGTATTTT. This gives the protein CASSSGGASTDTQYF.

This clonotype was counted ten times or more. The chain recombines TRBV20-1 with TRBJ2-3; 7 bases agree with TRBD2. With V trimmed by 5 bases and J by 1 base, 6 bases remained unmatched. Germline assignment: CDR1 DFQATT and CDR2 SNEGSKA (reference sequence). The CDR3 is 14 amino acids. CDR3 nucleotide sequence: TGCAGTGCTGCCCTTCTAGCGGGCACAGATACGCAGTATTTT. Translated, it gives CSAALLAGTDTQYF.

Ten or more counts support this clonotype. CDR3 DNA sequence: TGTGCCAGCAGAACCCTAACAGGGCGGACTAACTATGGCTACACCTTC. Residues: CASRTLTGRTNYGYTF. The chain is built from TRBV11-2 and TRBJ1-2, with a possible D match to TRBD1 (6 bases). The V and J ends lost 6 bases and 0 bases respectively, with 17 bases between them. Germline V gene lookup returns CDR1 SGHAT and CDR2 FQNNGV. This CDR3 region has 16 residues.

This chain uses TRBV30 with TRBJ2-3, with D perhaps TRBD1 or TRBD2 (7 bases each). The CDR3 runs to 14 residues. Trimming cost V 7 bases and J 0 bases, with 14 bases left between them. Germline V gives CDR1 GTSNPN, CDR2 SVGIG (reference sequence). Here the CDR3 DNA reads TGTGCCTCCCAGGGGGGACTAAGCACAGATACGCAGTATTTT. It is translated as CASQGGLSTDTQYF.

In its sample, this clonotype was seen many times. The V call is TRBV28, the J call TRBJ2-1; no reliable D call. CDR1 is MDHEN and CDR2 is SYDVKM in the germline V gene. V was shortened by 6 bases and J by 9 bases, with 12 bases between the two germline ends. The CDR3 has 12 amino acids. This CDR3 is CASSRRHSEQFF. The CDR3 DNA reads TGTGCCAGCAGCAGAAGACACTCTGAGCAGTTCTTC.

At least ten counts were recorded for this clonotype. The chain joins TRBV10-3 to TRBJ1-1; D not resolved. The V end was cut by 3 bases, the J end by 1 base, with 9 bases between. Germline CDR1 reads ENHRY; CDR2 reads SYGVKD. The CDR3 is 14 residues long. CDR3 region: CAISERASNTEAFF. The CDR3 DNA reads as TGTGCCATCAGTGAAAGAGCCTCGAACACTGAAGCTTTCTTT.

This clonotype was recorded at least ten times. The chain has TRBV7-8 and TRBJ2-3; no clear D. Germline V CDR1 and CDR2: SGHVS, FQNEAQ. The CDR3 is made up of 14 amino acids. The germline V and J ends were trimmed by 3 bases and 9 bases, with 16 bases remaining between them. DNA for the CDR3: TGTGCCAGCAGCTTGGGATCCGACGGGTGGACGCAGTATTTT. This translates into CASSLGSDGWTQYF.

CDR3 in amino acids: CAISEDMDRGYGYTF. The CDR3 nucleotides read TGTGCCATCAGTGAGGACATGGACAGGGGATATGGCTACACCTTC. The gene calls are TRBV10-3 and TRBJ1-2, with TRBD1 matching 9 bases. The CDR3 extends over 15 amino acids. Trimming removed 2 bases from V and 5 bases from J; junction bases left unmatched: 6. Germline loops: CDR1 ENHRY, CDR2 SYGVKD.

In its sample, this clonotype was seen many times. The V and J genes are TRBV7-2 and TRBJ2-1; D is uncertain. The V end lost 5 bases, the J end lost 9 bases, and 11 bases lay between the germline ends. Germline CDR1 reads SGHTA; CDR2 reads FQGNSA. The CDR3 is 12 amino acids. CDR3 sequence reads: CASSPDMGEQFF. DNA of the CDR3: TGTGCCAGCAGCCCCGACATGGGTGAGCAGTTCTTC.

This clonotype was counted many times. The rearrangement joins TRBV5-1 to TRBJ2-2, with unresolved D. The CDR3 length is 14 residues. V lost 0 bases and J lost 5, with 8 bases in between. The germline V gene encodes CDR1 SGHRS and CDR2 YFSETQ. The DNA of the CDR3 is TGCGCCAGCAGCTTGGCCAGGCTGACCGGGGAGCTGTTTTTT. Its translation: CASSLARLTGELFF.

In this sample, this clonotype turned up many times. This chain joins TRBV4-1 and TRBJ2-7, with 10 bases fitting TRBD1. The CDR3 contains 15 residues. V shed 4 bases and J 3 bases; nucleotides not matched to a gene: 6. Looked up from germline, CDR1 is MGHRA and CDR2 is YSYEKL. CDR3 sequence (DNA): TGCGCCAGCAGCCGCCCGGGACAGGGGTACTACGAGCAGTACTTC. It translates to CASSRPGQGYYEQYF.

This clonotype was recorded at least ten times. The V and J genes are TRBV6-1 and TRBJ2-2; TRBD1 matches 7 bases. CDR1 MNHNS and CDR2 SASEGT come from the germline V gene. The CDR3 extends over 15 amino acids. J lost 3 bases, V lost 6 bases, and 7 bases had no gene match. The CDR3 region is CASRRKGADTGELFF. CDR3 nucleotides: TGTGCCAGCAGGCGGAAGGGGGCGGACACCGGGGAGCTGTTTTTT.

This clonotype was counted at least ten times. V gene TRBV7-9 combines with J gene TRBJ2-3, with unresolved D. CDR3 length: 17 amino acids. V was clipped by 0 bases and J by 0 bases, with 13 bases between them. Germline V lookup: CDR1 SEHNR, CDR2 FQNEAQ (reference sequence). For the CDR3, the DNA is TGTGCCAGCAGCTTAGCGCTTGTAGGCCAAAGCACAGATACGCAGTATTTT. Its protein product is CASSLALVGQSTDTQYF.

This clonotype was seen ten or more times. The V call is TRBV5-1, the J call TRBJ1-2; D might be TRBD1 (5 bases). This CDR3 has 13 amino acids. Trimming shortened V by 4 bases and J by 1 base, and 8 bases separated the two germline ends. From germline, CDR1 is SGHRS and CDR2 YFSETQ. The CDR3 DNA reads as TGCGCCAGCAGCCCGGACATTAACTATGGCTACACCTTC. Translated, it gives CASSPDINYGYTF.

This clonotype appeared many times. The CDR3 protein is CASSPQEGITGNEQFF. CDR3 coding DNA: TGTGCCAGCTCACCACAGGAGGGGATAACCGGGAATGAGCAGTTCTTC. The chain combines TRBV18 with TRBJ2-1, with a weak D call TRBD2 (6 bases). The CDR3 runs 16 residues. V lost 1 base, J lost 7 bases, and 17 bases lay in between. The germline V gene encodes CDR1 KGHSH and CDR2 LQKENI.